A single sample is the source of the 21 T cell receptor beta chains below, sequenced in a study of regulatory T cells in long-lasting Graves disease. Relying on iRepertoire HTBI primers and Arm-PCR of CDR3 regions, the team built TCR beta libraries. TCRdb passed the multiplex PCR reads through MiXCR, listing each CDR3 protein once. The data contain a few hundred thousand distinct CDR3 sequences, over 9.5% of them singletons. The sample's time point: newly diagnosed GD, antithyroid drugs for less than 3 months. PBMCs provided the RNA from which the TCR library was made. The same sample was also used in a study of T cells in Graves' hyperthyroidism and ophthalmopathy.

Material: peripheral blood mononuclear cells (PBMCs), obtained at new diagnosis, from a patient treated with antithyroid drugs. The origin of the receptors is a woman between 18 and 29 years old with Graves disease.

CDR3 sequence: CASSHNFNEQFF. The CDR3 DNA follows: TGTGCCAGCAGTCATAATTTCAATGAGCAGTTCTTC. The V call is TRBV6-2 or TRBV6-3, the J call TRBJ2-1, with no clear D. The CDR3 contains 12 residues. The germline V gene encodes CDR1 MNHEY and CDR2 SVGEGT. Trimming took 5 bases from V and 6 from J, leaving 8 bases between them.

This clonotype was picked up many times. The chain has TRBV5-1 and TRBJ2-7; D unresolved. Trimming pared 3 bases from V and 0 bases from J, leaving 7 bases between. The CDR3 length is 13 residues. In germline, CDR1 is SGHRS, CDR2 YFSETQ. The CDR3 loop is CASSSSYSYEQYF. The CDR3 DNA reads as TGCGCCAGCAGCTCAAGTTACTCCTACGAGCAGTACTTC.

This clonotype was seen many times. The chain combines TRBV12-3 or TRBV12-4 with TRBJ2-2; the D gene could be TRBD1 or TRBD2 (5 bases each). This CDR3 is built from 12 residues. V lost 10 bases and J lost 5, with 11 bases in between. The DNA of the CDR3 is TGTGCCACTCTCTGGGGGACCGGGGAGCTGTTTTTT. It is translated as CATLWGTGELFF.

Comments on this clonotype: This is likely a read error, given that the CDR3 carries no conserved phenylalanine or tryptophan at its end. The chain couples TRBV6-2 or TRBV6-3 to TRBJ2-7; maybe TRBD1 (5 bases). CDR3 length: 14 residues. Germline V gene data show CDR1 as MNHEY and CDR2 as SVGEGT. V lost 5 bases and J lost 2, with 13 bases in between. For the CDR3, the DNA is TGTGCCAGCAGTAGAGACAGCTATACCTACGAGCAGTACCTC. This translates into CASSRDSYTYEQYL.

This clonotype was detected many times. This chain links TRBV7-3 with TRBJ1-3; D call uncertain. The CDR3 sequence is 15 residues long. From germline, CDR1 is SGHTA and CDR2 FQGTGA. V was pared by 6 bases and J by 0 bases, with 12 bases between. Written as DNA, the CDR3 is TGTGCCAGCAGTCTGAAGGGCGCCTCTGGAAACACCATATATTTT. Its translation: CASSLKGASGNTIYF.

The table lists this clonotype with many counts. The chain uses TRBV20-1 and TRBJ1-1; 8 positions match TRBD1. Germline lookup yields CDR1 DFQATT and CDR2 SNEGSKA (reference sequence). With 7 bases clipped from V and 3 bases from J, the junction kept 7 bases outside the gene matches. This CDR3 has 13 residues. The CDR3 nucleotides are TGCAGTGTAAAGACAGGGGTAGACACTGAAGCTTTCTTT. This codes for CSVKTGVDTEAFF.

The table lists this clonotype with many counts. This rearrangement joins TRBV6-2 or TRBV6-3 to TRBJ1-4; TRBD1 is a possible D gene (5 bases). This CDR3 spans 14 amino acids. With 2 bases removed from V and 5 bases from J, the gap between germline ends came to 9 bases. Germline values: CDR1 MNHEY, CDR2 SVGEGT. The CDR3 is CASSYQGANEKLFF. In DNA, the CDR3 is TGTGCCAGCAGTTACCAGGGCGCGAATGAAAAACTGTTTTTT.

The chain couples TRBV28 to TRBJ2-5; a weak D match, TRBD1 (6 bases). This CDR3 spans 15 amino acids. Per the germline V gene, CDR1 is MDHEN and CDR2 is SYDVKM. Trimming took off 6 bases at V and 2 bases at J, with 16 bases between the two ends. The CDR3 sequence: CASRGIDRRQETQYF. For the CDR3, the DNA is TGTGCCAGCAGGGGCATAGACAGGAGACAAGAGACCCAGTACTTC.

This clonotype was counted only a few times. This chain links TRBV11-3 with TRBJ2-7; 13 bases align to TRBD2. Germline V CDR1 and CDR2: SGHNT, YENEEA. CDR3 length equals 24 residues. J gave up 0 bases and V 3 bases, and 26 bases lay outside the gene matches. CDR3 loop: CASSFKDRLGLAGRGALSSYEQYV. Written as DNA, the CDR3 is TGTGCCAGCAGCTTTAAGGACAGGCTGGGACTAGCGGGGCGTGGTGCCCTGAGCTCCTACGAGCAGTACGTC.

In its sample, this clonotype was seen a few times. CDR3 bases: TGTGCCAGCAGCGCAGGACTCAATGAGCAGTTCTTC. As protein: CASSAGLNEQFF. J is TRBJ2-1 and V is TRBV7-9, with D possibly TRBD2 on 5 matching bases. Trimming took 5 bases from V and 6 from J, leaving 8 bases between them. This CDR3 comprises 12 residues. Per the germline V gene, CDR1 is SEHNR and CDR2 is FQNEAQ (reference sequence).

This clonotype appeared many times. The CDR3 sequence: CASSTANLYGYTF. The CDR3 DNA sequence: TGCGCCAGCAGTACAGCTAACCTCTATGGCTACACCTTC. The V and J genes are TRBV5-1 and TRBJ1-2; D call uncertain. Trimming took off 5 bases at V and 4 bases at J, with 12 bases between the two ends. Germline V gene sequence: CDR1 SGHRS, CDR2 YFSETQ. CDR3 size: 13 residues.

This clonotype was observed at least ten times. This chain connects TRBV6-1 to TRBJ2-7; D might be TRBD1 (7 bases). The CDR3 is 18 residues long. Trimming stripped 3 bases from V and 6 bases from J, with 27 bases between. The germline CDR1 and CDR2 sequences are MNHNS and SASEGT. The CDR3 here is CASSDLDTRTGRGLEQYV. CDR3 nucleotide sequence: TGTGCCAGCAGTGATCTTGACACAAGGACAGGCCGGGGGCTCGAGCAGTACGTC.

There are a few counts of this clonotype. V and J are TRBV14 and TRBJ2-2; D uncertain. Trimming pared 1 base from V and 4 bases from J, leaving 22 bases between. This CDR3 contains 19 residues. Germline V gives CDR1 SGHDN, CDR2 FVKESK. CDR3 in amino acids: CASSQVRLFPPVFTGELFF. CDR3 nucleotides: TGTGCCAGCAGCCAAGTTAGACTTTTTCCTCCTGTTTTCACCGGGGAGCTGTTTTTT.

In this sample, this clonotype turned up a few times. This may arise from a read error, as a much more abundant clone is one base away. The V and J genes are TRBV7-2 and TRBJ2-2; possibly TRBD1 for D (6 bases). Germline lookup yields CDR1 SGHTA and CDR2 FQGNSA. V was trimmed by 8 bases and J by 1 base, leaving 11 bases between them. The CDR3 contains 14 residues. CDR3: CASCDRKNTGELFF. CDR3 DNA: TGTGCCAGCTGCGACAGGAAGAACACCGGGGAGCTGTTTTTT.

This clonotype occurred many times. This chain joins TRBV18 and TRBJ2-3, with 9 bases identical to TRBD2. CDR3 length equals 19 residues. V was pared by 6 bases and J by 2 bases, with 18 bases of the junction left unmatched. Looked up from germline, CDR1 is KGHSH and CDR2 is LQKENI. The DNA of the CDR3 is TGTGCCAGCTCCCGCGGGGGCCTAGCGGGGAATTTCGACACAGATACGCAGTATTTT. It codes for CASSRGGLAGNFDTDTQYF.

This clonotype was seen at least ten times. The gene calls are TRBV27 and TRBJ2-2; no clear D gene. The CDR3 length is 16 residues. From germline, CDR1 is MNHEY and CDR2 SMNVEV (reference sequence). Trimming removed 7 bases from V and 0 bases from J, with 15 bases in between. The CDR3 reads CASKFRETTNTGELFF. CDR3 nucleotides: TGTGCCAGCAAGTTTCGTGAGACAACGAACACCGGGGAGCTGTTTTTT.

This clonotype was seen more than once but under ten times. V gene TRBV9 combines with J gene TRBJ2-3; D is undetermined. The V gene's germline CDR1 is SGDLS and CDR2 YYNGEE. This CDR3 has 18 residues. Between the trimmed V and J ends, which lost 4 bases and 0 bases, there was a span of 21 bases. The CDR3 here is CASSPSFRLIYSTDTQYF. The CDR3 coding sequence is TGTGCCAGCAGCCCAAGTTTCCGTTTGATCTACAGCACAGATACGCAGTATTTT.

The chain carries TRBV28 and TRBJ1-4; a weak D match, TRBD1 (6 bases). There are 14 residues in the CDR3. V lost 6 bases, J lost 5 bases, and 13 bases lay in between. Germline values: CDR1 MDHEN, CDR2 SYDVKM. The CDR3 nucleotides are TGTGCCAGCAGAGAAGGACAGCCAAATGAAAAACTGTTTTTT. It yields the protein CASREGQPNEKLFF.

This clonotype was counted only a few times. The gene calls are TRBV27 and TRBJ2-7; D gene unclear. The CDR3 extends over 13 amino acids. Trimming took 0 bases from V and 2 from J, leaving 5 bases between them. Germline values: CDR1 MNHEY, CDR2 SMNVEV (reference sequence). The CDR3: CASSLSWPYEQYF. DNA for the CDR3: TGTGCCAGCAGTTTATCGTGGCCCTACGAGCAGTACTTC.

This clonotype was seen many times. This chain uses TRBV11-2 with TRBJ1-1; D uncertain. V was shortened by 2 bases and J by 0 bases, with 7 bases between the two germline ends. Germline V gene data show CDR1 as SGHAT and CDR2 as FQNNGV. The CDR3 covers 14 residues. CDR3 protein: CASSLSGVNTEAFF. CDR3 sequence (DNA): TGTGCCAGCAGCTTAAGCGGGGTGAACACTGAAGCTTTCTTT.

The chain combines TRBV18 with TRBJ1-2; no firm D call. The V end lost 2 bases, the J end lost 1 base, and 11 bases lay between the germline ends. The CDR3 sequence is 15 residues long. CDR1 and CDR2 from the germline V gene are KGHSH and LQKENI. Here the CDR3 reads CASSPEGNVNYGYTF. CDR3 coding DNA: TGTGCCAGCTCACCAGAGGGCAACGTTAACTATGGCTACACCTTC.